These 15 T cell receptor beta chains came from one sample sequenced in a study of cytomegalovirus exposure and HLA in healthy donors (dated by TCRdb to 2017 to 2019). Libraries were made using the immunoSEQ multiplex PCR assay. TCRdb's version of the immuneACCESS table is confined to in-frame rearrangements and falls short of the full clone set. An unresolved V gene accounts for under half of the shortfall where checked; the remainder is of unknown origin. For this sample the table gives 250,000 to 400,000 clones, of which 88% were detected only once. The ten largest make up around 0.88% of the sample. Sequences were obtained from PBMCs. Receptors originate from a man between 25 and 39 years old in good health and CMV-seronegative.

The chain couples TRBV7-6 to TRBJ1-4, with D possibly matching TRBD1 (5 bases). The V end lost 1 base, the J end lost 8 bases, and 5 bases lay between the germline ends. Germline V gene sequence: CDR1 SGHVS, CDR2 FNYEAQ. This CDR3 is built from 12 residues. The CDR3 nucleotides are TGTGCCAGCAGCTTAGAGGGGGAAAAACTGTTTTTT. This encodes CASSLEGEKLFF.

The chain carries TRBV7-8 and TRBJ1-5, with D uncertain. Germline-derived CDR1 and CDR2 are SGHVS and FQNEAQ. V dropped 8 bases and J dropped 2 bases, with 10 bases sitting between them. This CDR3 spans 13 amino acids. The CDR3: CASAGLGNQPQHF. CDR3 DNA sequence: TGTGCCAGCGCGGGGTTAGGCAATCAGCCCCAGCATTTT.

This sequence joins TRBV6-1 and TRBJ2-3, with 7 bases lining up with TRBD2. V was clipped by 3 bases and J by 1 base; unmatched bases: 4. The germline gives CDR1 MNHNS, CDR2 SASEGT. The CDR3 sequence is 15 residues long. The CDR3 spells CASSDLGGGTDTQYF. CDR3 DNA: TGTGCCAGCAGTGACTTGGGGGGGGGCACAGATACGCAGTATTTT.

The chain links TRBV29-1 to TRBJ2-1; 7 positions match TRBD1. Trimming cost V 3 bases and J 7 bases; bases outside gene matches: 6. Germline V gene sequence: CDR1 SQVTM, CDR2 ANQGSEA. This CDR3 comprises 13 residues. CDR3 residues: CSVDQGQTNEQFF. The DNA for the CDR3 is TGCAGCGTTGACCAGGGACAGACTAATGAGCAGTTCTTC.

The CDR3 region has the DNA TGTGCCAGTAGTATTGACACGGCAGAGCAGCCCCAGCATTTT. This sequence encodes CASSIDTAEQPQHF. The rearrangement links TRBV19 to TRBJ1-5; D remains unclear. There are 14 residues in the CDR3. V was pared by 3 bases and J by 7 bases, with 13 bases between. Germline values: CDR1 LNHDA, CDR2 SQIVND (reference sequence).

CDR3: CASSFGGAGEQFF. CDR3 nucleotide sequence: TGTGCCAGCAGTTTCGGGGGGGCAGGTGAGCAGTTCTTC. J is TRBJ2-1 and V is TRBV6-5; 8 bases are a match to TRBD2. V lost 4 bases, J lost 9 bases, and 5 bases stayed unmatched. The CDR3 is 13 amino acids. Germline CDR1 is MNHEY and CDR2 is SVGAGI.

The genes are TRBV5-6 and TRBJ1-1; 7 nucleotides line up with TRBD1. Germline CDR1 SGHDT, CDR2 YYEEEE. The J segment lost 1 base and the V segment lost 1 base, leaving 7 bases of the junction unmatched. The CDR3 covers 16 residues. CDR3 residues: CASSLLGGQANTEAFF. The CDR3 bases are TGTGCCAGCAGCTTGCTCGGAGGACAGGCGAACACTGAAGCTTTCTTT.

CDR3 DNA sequence: TGCGCCAGCAGCCTATGGACAGAAGAGACCCAGTACTTC. Translating gives CASSLWTEETQYF. V gene TRBV4-1 combines with J gene TRBJ2-5; D possibly corresponds to TRBD1 (6 bases). There are 13 residues in the CDR3. Trimming took 4 bases from V and 3 from J, leaving 9 bases between them. CDR1 MGHRA and CDR2 YSYEKL come from the germline V gene.

This rearrangement joins TRBV9 to TRBJ1-2; 8 bases map to TRBD1. This CDR3 contains 19 residues. Germline CDR1 reads SGDLS; CDR2 reads YYNGEE. The J segment lost 7 bases and the V segment lost 0 bases, leaving 20 bases of the junction unmatched. The CDR3 protein is CASSVAGGFATGDLRGYTF. CDR3 coding DNA: TGTGCCAGCAGCGTAGCTGGGGGGTTCGCGACAGGGGATTTACGTGGCTACACCTTC.

The CDR3 reads CASSSGAGGAYYEQYF. In DNA form, the CDR3 reads TGCGCCAGCAGCTCGGGTGCCGGCGGGGCTTACTACGAGCAGTACTTC. The genes are TRBV5-1 and TRBJ2-7; perhaps TRBD2 as D (6 bases). The germline V gene encodes CDR1 SGHRS and CDR2 YFSETQ. The CDR3 length is 16 residues. V dropped 3 bases and J dropped 3 bases, with 19 bases sitting between them.

The V gene is TRBV9, the J gene TRBJ1-2; 9 bases are shared with TRBD1. Germline values: CDR1 SGDLS, CDR2 YYNGEE. This CDR3 has 14 amino acids. The ends lost 2 bases at V and 2 bases at J; junction bases unmatched: 1. The CDR3 region is CASSVGTGNYGYTF. CDR3 DNA sequence: TGTGCCAGCAGCGTCGGGACAGGGAACTATGGCTACACCTTC.

The rearrangement uses TRBV6-1 and TRBJ2-6; no firm D call. V was trimmed by 1 base and J by 4 bases, leaving 20 bases between them. Germline values: CDR1 MNHNS, CDR2 SASEGT. The CDR3 is 19 amino acids. The CDR3 protein is CASSEGLGTLLPGANVLTF. The DNA for the CDR3 is TGTGCCAGCAGTGAAGGTTTGGGCACCCTCCTGCCCGGGGCCAACGTCCTGACTTTC.

The chain joins TRBV6-5 to TRBJ2-2, with D maybe TRBD2 (5 bases). The CDR3 runs 16 residues. With 0 bases removed from V and 0 bases from J, the gap between germline ends came to 8 bases. Germline CDR1 reads MNHEY; CDR2 reads SVGAGI. The CDR3 coding sequence is TGTGCCAGCAGTTACTCGATGGGAGCGAACACCGGGGAGCTGTTTTTT. This gives the protein CASSYSMGANTGELFF.

J is TRBJ2-7 and V is TRBV5-4; 8 nucleotides line up with TRBD1. CDR3 length: 14 residues. Trimming took 3 bases from V and 2 from J; bases not matched to a gene: 4. Germline lookup yields CDR1 SGHNT and CDR2 YYREEE (reference sequence). The CDR3 coding sequence is TGTGCCAGCAGCTCAGGACAGGGCCCCTACGAGCAGTACTTC. This encodes CASSSGQGPYEQYF.

This clone was counted a single time. The genes are TRBV6-5 and TRBJ1-5, with TRBD1 matching over 8 bases. The CDR3 loop spans 15 amino acids. Germline V gives CDR1 MNHEY, CDR2 SVGAGI. After removal of 2 bases from V and 6 bases from J, the junction contained 6 bases not matched to a gene. Written as DNA, the CDR3 is TGTGCCAGCAGTTACAGGGCAGGGGGCGGTCAGCCCCAGCATTTT. It translates to CASSYRAGGGQPQHF.